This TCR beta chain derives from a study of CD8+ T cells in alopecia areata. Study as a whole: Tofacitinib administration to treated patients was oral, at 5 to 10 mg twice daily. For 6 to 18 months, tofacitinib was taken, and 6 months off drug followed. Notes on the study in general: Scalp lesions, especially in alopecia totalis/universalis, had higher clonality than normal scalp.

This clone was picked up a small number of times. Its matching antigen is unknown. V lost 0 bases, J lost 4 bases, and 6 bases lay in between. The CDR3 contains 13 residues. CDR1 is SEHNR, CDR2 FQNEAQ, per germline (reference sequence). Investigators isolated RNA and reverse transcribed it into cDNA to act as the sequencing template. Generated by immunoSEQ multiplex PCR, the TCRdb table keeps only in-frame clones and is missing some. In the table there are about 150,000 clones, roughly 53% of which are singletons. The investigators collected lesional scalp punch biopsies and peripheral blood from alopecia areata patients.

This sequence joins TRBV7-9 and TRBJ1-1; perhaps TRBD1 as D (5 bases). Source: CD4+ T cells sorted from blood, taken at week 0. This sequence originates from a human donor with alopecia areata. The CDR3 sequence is CASSLAGATEAFF. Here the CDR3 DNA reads TGTGCCAGCAGCTTAGCAGGGGCCACTGAAGCTTTCTTT.